This entry lists 21 T cell receptor beta chains sequenced from one sample in a study of response to subunit inactivated influenza vaccine. TCRdb analysed the RT-PCR reads with MiXCR anew, one entry per CDR3 protein. This sample has around 520,000 distinct CDR3 sequences, with 12% found just once. The sequences come from PBMCs from blood, collected on the day of vaccination. The receptors were gathered from a middle-aged man who received an inactivated influenza vaccine.

In the case of this clonotype: One end of the junction does not line up with germline, which may come from a read error. The chain is built from TRBV20-1 and TRBJ2-7; TRBD1 agrees at 7 bases. The CDR3 is 14 amino acids. The germline CDR1 and CDR2 sequences are DFQATT and SNEGSKA (reference sequence). CDR3 residues: CSARAEQGPTLLNF. Written as DNA, the CDR3 is TGCAGTGCTAGAGCTGAACAGGGGCCGACCTTATTGAACTTC.

This chain's CDR3 is CASSQAGGREETQYF. The CDR3 DNA follows: TGTGCCAGCAGCCAAGCTGGGGGACGGGAGGAGACCCAGTACTTC. The chain employs TRBV4-2 and TRBJ2-5, with a possible D match to TRBD2 (6 bases). Germline assignment: CDR1 LGHNA and CDR2 YNFKEQ. The CDR3 loop spans 15 amino acids. The germline V and J ends were trimmed by 1 base and 5 bases, with 14 bases remaining between them.

This clonotype was seen a handful of times. This chain connects TRBV20-1 to TRBJ2-5, with 7 positions matching TRBD2. There are 14 residues in the CDR3. Germline lookup yields CDR1 DFQATT and CDR2 SNEGSKA (reference sequence). V gave up 0 bases and J gave up 3 bases; unmatched junction bases: 4. The CDR3 coding sequence is TGCAGTGCTAGAGATCGGCTAGCGGAAGAGACCCAGTACTTC. It translates to CSARDRLAEETQYF.

This clonotype showed up many times. This rearrangement joins TRBV9 to TRBJ2-7, with 8 bases aligning to TRBD1. Germline values: CDR1 SGDLS, CDR2 YYNGEE. This CDR3 spans 14 amino acids. V gave up 3 bases and J gave up 5 bases; unmatched junction bases: 7. This chain's CDR3 is CASSAGQGEHEQYF. CDR3 in DNA: TGTGCCAGCAGCGCCGGACAGGGAGAGCACGAGCAGTACTTC.

The table lists this clonotype with a few counts. The gene calls are TRBV5-6 and TRBJ1-1; D not resolved. This CDR3 region has 12 residues. The germline gives CDR1 SGHDT, CDR2 YYEEEE. Trimming removed 0 bases at V and 7 bases at J, with 7 bases between. CDR3 DNA sequence: TGTGCCAGCAGCTTGGTGTCAGTTGAAGCTTTCTTT. Translated, it gives CASSLVSVEAFF.

The sample holds a few counts of this clonotype. The V gene is TRBV11-2, the J gene TRBJ2-3; D unresolved. V dropped 1 base and J dropped 6 bases, with 23 bases sitting between them. Germline CDR1 SGHAT, CDR2 FQNNGV. The CDR3 sequence is 18 residues long. CDR3 sequence (DNA): TGTGCCAGCAGCTTAGTAGGTCGCGGCGGTTCCCGTTGGGATACGCAGTATTTT. Protein: CASSLVGRGGSRWDTQYF.

CDR3 DNA sequence: TGTGCCAGCAGCCAAGGGGTAGCGGGGACCTACGAGCAGTACTTC. Residues: CASSQGVAGTYEQYF. This chain uses TRBV4-2 with TRBJ2-7; 8 bases map to TRBD2. The CDR3 length is 15 residues. Germline lookup yields CDR1 LGHNA and CDR2 YNFKEQ. V lost 1 base and J lost 2; bases outside the gene matches: 4.

This clonotype turned up a few times. The chain joins TRBV27 to TRBJ1-1; 10 nucleotides align to TRBD1. Germline loops: CDR1 MNHEY, CDR2 SMNVEV (reference sequence). This CDR3 has 15 amino acids. J was trimmed by 4 bases and V by 6 bases; bases with no gene match: 8. CDR3 DNA sequence: TGTGCCAGCAGAATTTCTTGGACAGGGGGCACTGAAGCTTTCTTT. Amino acids: CASRISWTGGTEAFF.

This clonotype showed up just a few times. This sequence joins TRBV19 and TRBJ2-4, with a possible D match to TRBD1 (6 bases). The CDR3 has 16 amino acids. Per germline, CDR1 LNHDA and CDR2 SQIVND (reference sequence). V dropped 6 bases and J dropped 0 bases, with 15 bases sitting between them. CDR3 residues: CASSRWDTLAKNIQYF. Here the CDR3 DNA reads TGTGCCAGTAGCAGGTGGGACACCTTAGCCAAAAACATTCAGTACTTC.

The chain has TRBV7-2 and TRBJ2-5, with a weak D call TRBD1 (6 bases). Germline CDR1 and CDR2: SGHTA and FQGNSA. The CDR3 is 14 residues long. With 8 bases removed from V and 9 bases from J, the gap between germline ends came to 22 bases. Here the CDR3 reads CASVLGKGEWAQYF. CDR3 DNA: TGTGCCAGCGTTTTGGGGAAGGGGGAGTGGGCCCAGTACTTC.

The sample holds a few counts of this clonotype. The chain recombines TRBV5-5 with TRBJ2-7; D gene uncertain. Germline loops: CDR1 SGHKS, CDR2 YYEKEE (reference sequence). Trimming stripped 0 bases from V and 0 bases from J, with 7 bases between. The CDR3 has 14 residues. The CDR3 bases are TGTGCCAGCAGCTTGGGCGGCTACTCCTACGAGCAGTACTTC. As protein: CASSLGGYSYEQYF.

There are a few counts of this clonotype. The CDR3 DNA follows: TGTGCCAGCAGTCCTGAACGTAGCAATCAGCCCCAGCATTTT. Its protein product is CASSPERSNQPQHF. The V and J genes are TRBV2 and TRBJ1-5; D gene unclear. V dropped 5 bases and J dropped 0 bases, with 8 bases sitting between them. This CDR3 is built from 14 residues. Germline loops: CDR1 SNHLY, CDR2 FYNNEI.

V and J are TRBV5-6 and TRBJ1-2; the D is unclear. The germline V and J ends were trimmed by 0 bases and 6 bases, with 6 bases remaining between them. The CDR3 runs 12 residues. Per germline, CDR1 SGHDT and CDR2 YYEEEE. CDR3 loop: CASSLAQNGYTF. The CDR3 coding sequence is TGTGCCAGCAGCTTGGCCCAAAATGGCTACACCTTC.

The rearrangement uses TRBV5-1 and TRBJ2-5; 9 positions agree with TRBD1. CDR1 is SGHRS, CDR2 YFSETQ, per germline. CDR3 length: 14 amino acids. The ends lost 1 base at V and 5 bases at J; junction bases unmatched: 3. CDR3 nucleotide sequence: TGCGCCAGCAGCTTGATACAGGGGGCTGAGACCCAGTACTTC. This codes for CASSLIQGAETQYF.

This clonotype was found a few times. The V and J genes are TRBV7-3 and TRBJ2-2, with 8 bases identical to TRBD2. The CDR3 length is 16 residues. Trimming took 5 bases from V and 6 from J; bases not matched to a gene: 11. The V gene's germline CDR1 is SGHTA and CDR2 FQGTGA. The CDR3 coding sequence is TGTGCCAGCAGCGTCGACGGGACTAGTTTCGCCGGGGAGCTGTTTTTT. Translation gives CASSVDGTSFAGELFF.

As for this clonotype: A read error is possible here, since a much larger clone lies one base away. This chain joins TRBV7-9 and TRBJ2-1; 9 nucleotides align to TRBD2. Germline V gives CDR1 SEHNR, CDR2 FQNEAQ (reference sequence). After removal of 4 bases from V and 2 bases from J, the junction contained 6 bases not matched to a gene. CDR3 length: 16 residues. CDR3 in amino acids: CASSSYSGSAYNEQFF. Here the CDR3 DNA reads TGTGCCAGCAGCTCATATAGCGGGAGCGCCTACAATGAGCAGTTCTTC.

This clonotype was recorded a few times. V is TRBV20-1 and J is TRBJ2-3; TRBD1 matches 9 bases. The V segment lost 0 bases and the J segment 4 bases; nucleotides outside the gene matches: 14. Per the germline V gene, CDR1 is DFQATT and CDR2 is SNEGSKA (reference sequence). This CDR3 region has 18 residues. The CDR3 nucleotides are TGCAGTGCTAGAGATATATTTCCTGGGGACAGGGTCGCAGATACGCAGTATTTT. Translated: CSARDIFPGDRVADTQYF.

In this sample, this clonotype turned up a few times. The chain joins TRBV7-2 to TRBJ2-3; D gene uncertain. Trimming left V 5 bases short and J 8 bases short, with 20 bases between. CDR3 length: 15 amino acids. Germline V gene sequence: CDR1 SGHTA, CDR2 FQGNSA. CDR3 DNA: TGTGCCAGCAGCGTTAATATAGCTCGGCCACTTACGCAGTATTTT. This gives the protein CASSVNIARPLTQYF.

The rearrangement joins TRBV12-3 or TRBV12-4 to TRBJ2-2; weak D call: TRBD2 (5 bases). Trimming cost V 7 bases and J 1 base, with 10 bases left between them. The CDR3 contains 14 residues. The DNA of the CDR3 is TGTGCCAGCAACGAGGGAGAGAACACCGGGGAGCTGTTTTTT. It encodes CASNEGENTGELFF.

The genes are TRBV3-1 and TRBJ2-2, with no clear D. Per germline, CDR1 LGHDT and CDR2 YNNKEL (reference sequence). This CDR3 has 16 amino acids. Trimming left V 2 bases short and J 8 bases short, with 18 bases between. The chain's CDR3 is CASSQLIAPRGGELFF. CDR3 DNA: TGTGCCAGCAGCCAACTTATAGCACCTAGAGGTGGGGAGCTGTTTTTT.

This clonotype was counted ten times or more. This chain joins TRBV11-2 and TRBJ2-5; unclear D gene. Germline V CDR1 and CDR2: SGHAT, FQNNGV. The CDR3 is made up of 15 amino acids. With 4 bases removed from V and 2 bases from J, the gap between germline ends came to 14 bases. The CDR3 bases are TGTGCCAGCAGCTCGATCTATAACAAACAAGAGACCCAGTACTTC. This sequence encodes CASSSIYNKQETQYF.